This entry lists 19 T cell receptor beta chains sequenced from one sample in a study of regulatory T cells in long-lasting Graves disease. Arm-PCR of CDR3 regions and iRepertoire HTBI primers were used to build TCR beta libraries. Each CDR3 protein gets one entry after TCRdb re-called the multiplex PCR reads with MiXCR. The data hold about 520,000 distinct CDR3 sequences, with approximately 12% observed a single time. Documented time point: newly diagnosed GD, antithyroid drugs for less than 3 months. PBMC RNA was the source of the TCR library. Another study also made use of these data, one on T cells in Graves' hyperthyroidism and ophthalmopathy.

The material sequenced was peripheral blood mononuclear cells (PBMCs), taken at new diagnosis, from a patient treated with antithyroid drugs. These receptors all stem from a woman in her 30s with Graves disease.

This clonotype was recorded many times. The CDR3 region has the DNA TGCAGTGCTAGTTCGGCGGGGGGGAGCACAGATACGCAGTATTTT. It codes for CSASSAGGSTDTQYF. This chain joins TRBV20-1 and TRBJ2-3; 9 nucleotides match TRBD2. With 3 bases clipped from V and 0 bases from J, the junction kept 4 bases outside the gene matches. The CDR3 sequence is 15 residues long. Germline V CDR1 and CDR2: DFQATT, SNEGSKA (reference sequence).

The V and J genes are TRBV6-2 or TRBV6-3 and TRBJ1-2; D might be TRBD1 (5 bases). The CDR3 consists of 12 residues. Trimming took off 6 bases at V and 8 bases at J, with 13 bases between the two ends. The germline V gene has CDR1 MNHEY and CDR2 SVGEGT. The CDR3 sequence is CASRAGGRGYTF. The DNA for the CDR3 is TGTGCCAGCAGGGCCGGGGGTAGAGGCTACACCTTC.

This clonotype has at least ten counts. The gene calls are TRBV2 and TRBJ1-2, with a weak D call TRBD1 (5 bases). Trimming stripped 8 bases from V and 7 bases from J, with 14 bases between. The CDR3 has 12 amino acids. Per germline, CDR1 SNHLY and CDR2 FYNNEI. This chain's CDR3 is CASGGEAVGYTF. The DNA of the CDR3 is TGTGCCAGCGGAGGGGAGGCCGTTGGCTACACCTTC.

In its sample, this clonotype was seen a few times. The chain combines TRBV30 with TRBJ2-3, with D possibly being TRBD1 or TRBD2 (5 bases each). Germline CDR1 GTSNPN, CDR2 SVGIG (reference sequence). V was clipped by 2 bases and J by 3 bases, with 12 bases between them. The CDR3 is 14 amino acids. The CDR3 DNA reads TGTGCCTGGAGTACATGGGGGATGACAGATACGCAGTATTTT. Translated: CAWSTWGMTDTQYF.

This clonotype was recorded at least ten times. The chain links TRBV28 to TRBJ2-3; D unclear. Trimming stripped 9 bases from V and 8 bases from J, with 21 bases between. Germline V lookup: CDR1 MDHEN, CDR2 SYDVKM. The CDR3 sequence is 14 residues long. CDR3 sequence reads: CASRGSLRSRTQYF. The CDR3 DNA reads as TGTGCCAGTCGTGGAAGTTTAAGGTCGCGTACGCAGTATTTT.

This clonotype was detected ten times or more. The chain recombines TRBV27 with TRBJ2-1; D not resolved. This CDR3 contains 13 residues. V lost 2 bases to trimming and J lost 6 bases, with 8 bases between them. Germline CDR1 MNHEY, CDR2 SMNVEV (reference sequence). The CDR3 coding sequence is TGTGCCAGCAGTTTACCCCGTGTCAATGAGCAGTTCTTC. Translated, it gives CASSLPRVNEQFF.

CDR3 loop: CASGEGSNEKLFF. CDR3 in DNA: TGCGCCAGCGGAGAGGGATCTAATGAAAAACTGTTTTTT. The chain is built from TRBV4-1 and TRBJ1-4; D is uncertain. There are 13 residues in the CDR3. V dropped 8 bases and J dropped 3 bases, with 10 bases sitting between them. Germline V lookup: CDR1 MGHRA, CDR2 YSYEKL.

The chain carries TRBV7-9 and TRBJ2-1; no clear D. The V and J ends lost 5 bases and 4 bases respectively, with 18 bases between them. This CDR3 comprises 16 residues. Germline V gene data show CDR1 as SEHNR and CDR2 as FQNEAQ (reference sequence). The CDR3 loop reads CASSPKIAEPYNEQFF. The CDR3 DNA follows: TGTGCCAGCAGCCCAAAGATAGCAGAACCGTACAATGAGCAGTTCTTC.

This CDR3 reads CSVMWASGAYEQYF. CDR3 DNA sequence: TGCAGTGTTATGTGGGCTAGCGGGGCCTACGAGCAGTACTTC. The V call is TRBV20-1, the J call TRBJ2-7, with 9 nucleotides matching TRBD2. The length of the CDR3 is 14 residues. Germline-derived CDR1 and CDR2 are DFQATT and SNEGSKA (reference sequence). Trimming removed 7 bases from V and 2 bases from J; junction bases left unmatched: 9.

This clonotype was observed at least ten times. The genes are TRBV11-2 and TRBJ2-5, with 9 bases identical to TRBD1. The CDR3 is made up of 15 amino acids. With V trimmed by 2 bases and J by 4 bases, 5 bases remained unmatched. Germline CDR1 and CDR2: SGHAT and FQNNGV. CDR3 sequence reads: CASSLNRGPPETQYF. CDR3 nucleotide sequence: TGTGCCAGCAGCTTAAACAGGGGGCCTCCAGAGACCCAGTACTTC.

The V gene is TRBV5-1, the J gene TRBJ2-3, with no clear D. The CDR3 sequence is 16 residues long. Trimming removed 2 bases from V and 2 bases from J, with 15 bases in between. Germline CDR1 SGHRS, CDR2 YFSETQ. CDR3 region: CASSFLGHLDTDTQYF. The CDR3 DNA follows: TGCGCCAGCAGCTTTTTAGGGCACCTTGACACAGATACGCAGTATTTT.

This clonotype was recorded many times. The chain couples TRBV28 to TRBJ2-6; D gene ambiguous. The ends were cut back, 3 bases at V and 5 bases at J, with 5 bases in the middle. Germline CDR1 is MDHEN and CDR2 is SYDVKM. This CDR3 is built from 13 residues. This chain's CDR3 is CASSLFRANVLTF. The DNA for the CDR3 is TGTGCCAGCAGTTTGTTTCGGGCCAACGTCCTGACTTTC.

This rearrangement joins TRBV10-3 to TRBJ2-5, with 9 positions matching TRBD2. Germline V lookup: CDR1 ENHRY, CDR2 SYGVKD. This CDR3 has 13 residues. The V gene end was trimmed by 8 bases and the J gene end by 5 bases; junction bases not matched to a gene: 6. Here the CDR3 DNA reads TGTGCCATCGGCGGGAGGGCCCGGGAGACCCAGTACTTC. It encodes CAIGGRARETQYF.

This clonotype has ten or more counts. V is TRBV11-3 and J is TRBJ2-1; D gene unclear. The CDR3 is made up of 12 amino acids. Trimming left V 5 bases short and J 9 bases short, with 11 bases between. Germline V CDR1 and CDR2: SGHNT, YENEEA. The CDR3 region is CASSDWIFEQFF. The CDR3 region has the DNA TGTGCCAGCAGCGATTGGATTTTTGAGCAGTTCTTC.

This clonotype was seen only a few times. The J gene is TRBJ1-1, the V gene TRBV6-2 or TRBV6-3; 8 bases are a match to TRBD1. The CDR3 extends over 13 amino acids. CDR1 is MNHEY and CDR2 is SVGEGT in the germline V gene. Trimming took 0 bases from V and 11 from J; bases not matched to a gene: 5. The CDR3 reads CASSYSGQGRAFF. CDR3 bases: TGTGCCAGCAGTTACTCTGGACAGGGTCGGGCTTTCTTT.

The CDR3 nucleotides read TGTGCCAGCAGGATTCCGACTAGCGGTGAAGTGGGTCACACCGGGGAGCTGTTTTTT. Its protein product is CASRIPTSGEVGHTGELFF. This chain links TRBV6-2 or TRBV6-3 with TRBJ2-2, with 9 bases that match TRBD2. V lost 6 bases and J lost 3; bases outside the gene matches: 17. CDR1 is MNHEY and CDR2 is SVGEGT in the germline V gene. This CDR3 has 19 residues.

The gene calls are TRBV27 and TRBJ2-1; a weak D match, TRBD2 (7 bases). V gave up 2 bases and J gave up 10 bases, with 18 bases separating them. This CDR3 spans 15 amino acids. Germline V gives CDR1 MNHEY, CDR2 SMNVEV (reference sequence). The CDR3: CASSLEGGTSAEQFF. CDR3 DNA sequence: TGTGCCAGCAGTTTAGAGGGGGGGACCTCAGCGGAGCAGTTCTTC.

This clonotype appeared many times. The V gene is TRBV27, the J gene TRBJ2-1, with TRBD1 matching 8 bases. The CDR3 covers 16 residues. The germline CDR1 and CDR2 sequences are MNHEY and SMNVEV (reference sequence). V was clipped by 6 bases and J by 0 bases; unmatched bases: 7. Here the CDR3 reads CASSPDRASSYNEQFF. CDR3 nucleotides: TGTGCCAGCAGCCCGGACAGGGCCAGCTCCTACAATGAGCAGTTCTTC.

This chain uses TRBV6-5 with TRBJ2-7; 11 nucleotides agree with TRBD2. Germline CDR1 is MNHEY and CDR2 is SVGAGI. This CDR3 comprises 17 residues. Trimming took 2 bases from V and 0 from J; bases not matched to a gene: 6. CDR3 amino acids: CASSYLTSGTGSYEQYF. CDR3 nucleotides: TGTGCCAGCAGTTACCTGACTAGCGGGACCGGCTCCTACGAGCAGTACTTC.